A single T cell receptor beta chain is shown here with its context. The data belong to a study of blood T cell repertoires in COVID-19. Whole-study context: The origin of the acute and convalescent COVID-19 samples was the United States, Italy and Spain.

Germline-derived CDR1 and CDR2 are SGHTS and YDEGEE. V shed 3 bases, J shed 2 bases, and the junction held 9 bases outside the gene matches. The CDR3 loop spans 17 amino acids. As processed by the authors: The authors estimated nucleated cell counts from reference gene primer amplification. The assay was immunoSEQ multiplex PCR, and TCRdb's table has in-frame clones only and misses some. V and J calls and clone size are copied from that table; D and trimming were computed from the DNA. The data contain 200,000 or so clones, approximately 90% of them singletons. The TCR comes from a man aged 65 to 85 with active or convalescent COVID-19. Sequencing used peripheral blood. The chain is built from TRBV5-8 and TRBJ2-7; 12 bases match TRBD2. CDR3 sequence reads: CASSSAWTSGVTYEQYF. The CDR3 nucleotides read TGTGCCAGCAGCTCCGCCTGGACTAGCGGGGTGACCTACGAGCAGTACTTC.